These 8 T cell receptor beta chains came from one sample sequenced in a study of T-cell memory formation after mild COVID-19. TCRdb reanalysed the 5' RACE reads using MiXCR and keeps one entry per CDR3 protein. This sample carries a few hundred thousand distinct CDR3 sequences, 20% to 25% of them seen once, and the ten largest clones take roughly 8.9%. Sequenced input: PBMCs or a T cell subset sorted from them (not recorded which). The receptors were sampled from an adult woman who had mild COVID-19 (a few samples of this study predate the infection). Cell type and time point are not known.

This clonotype has a handful of counts. The gene calls are TRBV12-3 or TRBV12-4 and TRBJ2-2; unclear D gene. V was pared by 2 bases and J by 4 bases, with 5 bases between. The length of the CDR3 is 13 residues. This CDR3 reads CASSLYITGELFF. For the CDR3, the DNA is TGTGCCAGCAGTTTATATATCACCGGGGAGCTGTTTTTT.

The rearrangement uses TRBV9 and TRBJ1-5; D is perhaps TRBD1 (6 bases). The germline V gene encodes CDR1 SGDLS and CDR2 YYNGEE. The CDR3 is 14 amino acids. Trimming left V 4 bases short and J 3 bases short, with 11 bases between. In DNA, the CDR3 is TGTGCCAGCAGCCCCGGGGGGGCCAATCAGCCCCAGCATTTT. This sequence encodes CASSPGGANQPQHF. The whole variable domain, remainder taken from reference TRBV9 and TRBJ1-5, is DSGVTQTPKHLITATGQRVTLRCSPRSGDLSVYWYQQSLDQGLQFLIQYYNGEERAKGNILERFSAQQFPDLHSELNLSSLELGDSALYFCASSPGGANQPQHFGDGTRLSIL.

The CDR3 region has the DNA TGTGCCAGCAGCCCCCGCGTCGGGTCCACGTACAATGAGCAGTTCTTC. Translated, it gives CASSPRVGSTYNEQFF. The chain links TRBV3-2 to TRBJ2-1; the table's TRBD2 call for D was not verified on the DNA. TRBV3-2 is a documented pseudogene. CDR3 length equals 16 residues.

In its sample, this clonotype was seen a few times. The rearrangement joins TRBV20-1 to TRBJ2-4; no firm D call. V shed 5 bases and J shed 6 bases, with 14 bases lying between them. The CDR3 contains 13 residues. Germline loops: CDR1 DFQATT, CDR2 SNEGSKA (reference sequence). The CDR3 DNA reads TGCAGTGCTCTGGACCCTACGGGAAACATTCAGTACTTC. Amino acid sequence: CSALDPTGNIQYF.

Here the CDR3 DNA reads TGTGCCAGCAGCTTAAAGGGACCCCTTTATAATTCACCCCTCCACTTT. Amino acids: CASSLKGPLYNSPLHF. The chain is built from TRBV13 and TRBJ1-6; the D gene is possibly TRBD1 (5 bases). In germline, CDR1 is PRHDT, CDR2 FYEKMQ (reference sequence). The V end lost 2 bases, the J end lost 4 bases, and 12 bases lay between the germline ends. This CDR3 contains 16 residues. The whole variable domain, remainder taken from reference TRBV13 and TRBJ1-6, is AAGVIQSPRHLIKEKRETATLKCYPIPRHDTVYWYQQGPGQDPQFLISFYEKMQSDKGSIPDRFSAQQFSDYHSELNMSSLELGDSALYFCASSLKGPLYNSPLHFGNGTRLTVT.

This clonotype was observed many times. Written as DNA, the CDR3 is TGTGCCAGCAGCCCCGTGAGCACAGATACGCAGTATTTT. Its protein product is CASSPVSTDTQYF. The chain combines TRBV7-9 with TRBJ2-3, with D hard to call. CDR1 SEHNR and CDR2 FQNEAQ come from the germline V gene (reference sequence). The V gene lost 5 bases and the J gene lost 0 bases, with 6 bases spanning the gap. The CDR3 length is 13 residues. Together with reference TRBV7-9 and TRBJ2-3, the CDR3 gives the full variable domain: DTGVSQNPRHKITKRGQNVTFRCDPISEHNRLYWYRQTLGQGPEFLTYFQNEAQLEKSRLLSDRFSAERPKGSFSTLEIQRTEQGDSAMYLCASSPVSTDTQYFGPGTRLTVL.

This clonotype appeared once. This chain joins TRBV4-2 and TRBJ2-3; 13 nucleotides line up with TRBD2. Looked up from germline, CDR1 is LGHNA and CDR2 is YNFKEQ. After removal of 1 base from V and 1 base from J, the junction contained 8 bases not matched to a gene. CDR3 length: 19 residues. CDR3 residues: CASSQGLAGGWGGTDTQYF. CDR3 in DNA: TGTGCCAGCAGCCAAGGACTAGCGGGAGGTTGGGGCGGCACAGATACGCAGTATTTT.

V and J are TRBV21-1 and TRBJ1-6; whether TRBD1, the table's D call, matches the DNA was not checked. TRBV21-1 corresponds to a pseudogene. The CDR3 extends over 18 amino acids. In DNA form, the CDR3 reads TGTGCCAGCAGCAAAGCGGCTTCGGGAAGGGGGTATAATTCACCCCTCCACTTT. This sequence encodes CASSKAASGRGYNSPLHF.